Listed below are T cell receptor beta chains from one sample, sequenced in a study of cytomegalovirus exposure and HLA in healthy donors. Sequencing used immunoSEQ multiplex PCR; TCRdb keeps in-frame clones, though not all of them. This table has 100,000 to 150,000 clones, less than 80% appearing once. The sample was PBMCs. Receptors were obtained from a middle-aged man in good health and CMV-seropositive. Both conserved end residues are part of each CDR3. The order of the fields is V gene, clone size, J gene, D gene, CDR3 DNA, CDR3 protein. A D gene is named only where the DNA matches it firmly. Some rows mark clone size as missing; the rest say once, few, many or name a class of expanded clone.

v_gene: TRBV7-9; abundance: .; j_gene: TRBJ2-1; d_gene: .; CDR3nt: TGTGCCGGCAGATCCGGGTATAACAATGAGCAGTTCTTC; CDR3aa: CAGRSGYNNEQFF
v_gene: TRBV7-8; abundance: once; j_gene: TRBJ2-7; d_gene: TRBD1; CDR3nt: TGTGCCAGCAGCAAAGTCCGGGACAGAGTTTTCGGCGAGCAGTACTTC; CDR3aa: CASSKVRDRVFGEQYF
v_gene: TRBV28; abundance: .; j_gene: TRBJ2-7; d_gene: .; CDR3nt: TGTGCCAGCAGGCAGAAGTCGGGGGTCGGGTACGAGCAGTACTTC; CDR3aa: CASRQKSGVGYEQYF
v_gene: TRBV30; abundance: .; j_gene: TRBJ1-6; d_gene: .; CDR3nt: TGTGCCTGGAGTGTCGGCAGGGATTCACCCCTCCACTTT; CDR3aa: CAWSVGRDSPLHF
v_gene: TRBV19; abundance: .; j_gene: TRBJ2-7; d_gene: .; CDR3nt: TGTGCCAGTAGTACACCGGGACAACACTCCTACGAGCAGTACTTC; CDR3aa: CASSTPGQHSYEQYF
v_gene: TRBV7-9; abundance: .; j_gene: TRBJ1-2; d_gene: .; CDR3nt: TGTGCCAGCAGCTTAGGAGTCGGTGCCGGTGGCTACACCTTC; CDR3aa: CASSLGVGAGGYTF
v_gene: TRBV5-1; abundance: .; j_gene: TRBJ1-4; d_gene: .; CDR3nt: TGCGCCAGCAGCGATAACAGGGTTGGTTTGGGTGAAAAACTGTTTTTT; CDR3aa: CASSDNRVGLGEKLFF
v_gene: TRBV6-1; abundance: .; j_gene: TRBJ1-5; d_gene: .; CDR3nt: TGTGCCAGCAGTGAAGGGGAGGGTTGGGGAAATCAGCCCCAGCATTTT; CDR3aa: CASSEGEGWGNQPQHF
v_gene: TRBV28; abundance: .; j_gene: TRBJ1-2; d_gene: TRBD1; CDR3nt: TGTGCCAGCAGACGACAGGGGACCGGTGGCTACACCTTC; CDR3aa: CASRRQGTGGYTF
v_gene: TRBV6-5; abundance: .; j_gene: TRBJ1-5; d_gene: TRBD1; CDR3nt: TGTGCCAGCAGAGAGACAGGGAATGGTCAGCCCCAGCATTTT; CDR3aa: CASRETGNGQPQHF
v_gene: TRBV21-1; abundance: .; j_gene: TRBJ2-2; d_gene: .; CDR3nt: TGTGCCAGCAGCTCCCCGAGGCACAACACCGGGGAGCTGTTTTTT; CDR3aa: CASSSPRHNTGELFF
v_gene: TRBV5-4; abundance: .; j_gene: TRBJ1-2; d_gene: .; CDR3nt: TGTGCCAGCAGCCAAGATGCGGGTCAAAACTATGGCTACACCTTC; CDR3aa: CASSQDAGQNYGYTF
v_gene: TRBV21-1; abundance: .; j_gene: TRBJ2-3; d_gene: .; CDR3nt: TGTGCCAGCAGCAAAGATGGTAGCGGGGGGGCCTGGGATACGCAGTATTTT; CDR3aa: CASSKDGSGGAWDTQYF
v_gene: TRBV28; abundance: .; j_gene: TRBJ1-1; d_gene: TRBD1; CDR3nt: TGTGCCAGCAGCCGATCGGACAGGTTATGGACTGAAGCTTTCTTT; CDR3aa: CASSRSDRLWTEAFF
v_gene: TRBV2; abundance: .; j_gene: TRBJ1-2; d_gene: .; CDR3nt: TGTGCCAGCAGAGCGGTAGGCGGCTACACCTTC; CDR3aa: CASRAVGGYTF
v_gene: TRBV6-1; abundance: .; j_gene: TRBJ1-1; d_gene: .; CDR3nt: TGTGCCAGCAGGCGAGACACTGAAGCTTTCTTT; CDR3aa: CASRRDTEAFF
v_gene: TRBV5-1; abundance: few; j_gene: TRBJ2-3; d_gene: TRBD1; CDR3nt: TGCGCCAGCAGCTTGGGGGGGCAGGGGGGCACAGATACGCAGTATTTT; CDR3aa: CASSLGGQGGTDTQYF
v_gene: TRBV28; abundance: .; j_gene: TRBJ2-5; d_gene: .; CDR3nt: TGTGCCAGCAGTCCCTTCACGACAAAAGAGACCCAGTACTTC; CDR3aa: CASSPFTTKETQYF
v_gene: TRBV28; abundance: few; j_gene: TRBJ1-5; d_gene: .; CDR3nt: TGTGCCAGCAGTTCCCCGGCAGGGGTGGGGAATCAGCCCCAGCATTTT; CDR3aa: CASSSPAGVGNQPQHF
v_gene: TRBV9; abundance: .; j_gene: TRBJ2-3; d_gene: TRBD1; CDR3nt: TGTGCCAGCAGCGTAGGGTCGGCAGGGGGAACAGATACGCAGTATTTT; CDR3aa: CASSVGSAGGTDTQYF
v_gene: TRBV19; abundance: .; j_gene: TRBJ2-3; d_gene: .; CDR3nt: TGTGCCAGTAGTTCACCTAGCGCACGCACAGATACGCAGTATTTT; CDR3aa: CASSSPSARTDTQYF
v_gene: TRBV7-9; abundance: .; j_gene: TRBJ2-3; d_gene: TRBD1; CDR3nt: TGTGCCAGCAGCTCGGACAGGGTGGCAGATACGCAGTATTTT; CDR3aa: CASSSDRVADTQYF
v_gene: TRBV18; abundance: .; j_gene: TRBJ2-2; d_gene: TRBD2; CDR3nt: TGTGCCAGCTCACCACTTAAGGTTGCGGGAGTCAACACCGGGGAGCTGTTTTTT; CDR3aa: CASSPLKVAGVNTGELFF
v_gene: TRBV19; abundance: .; j_gene: TRBJ1-5; d_gene: TRBD1; CDR3nt: TGTGCCAGTACCCCAAACCGGGACAGAAAAAATCAGCCCCAGCATTTT; CDR3aa: CASTPNRDRKNQPQHF
v_gene: TRBV4-2; abundance: .; j_gene: TRBJ2-1; d_gene: TRBD2; CDR3nt: TGTGCCAGCAGCCTTAGCGGGAGGGAGGGTGAGCAGTTCTTC; CDR3aa: CASSLSGREGEQFF
v_gene: TRBV28; abundance: .; j_gene: TRBJ1-4; d_gene: .; CDR3nt: TGTGCCAGCAGTTTACGGAGTTCAGCTAATGAAAAACTGTTTTTT; CDR3aa: CASSLRSSANEKLFF
v_gene: TRBV11-3; abundance: many; j_gene: TRBJ1-5; d_gene: TRBD1; CDR3nt: TGTGCCAGCAGGACAGGGAGCAATCAGCCCCAGCATTTT; CDR3aa: CASRTGSNQPQHF
v_gene: TRBV30; abundance: .; j_gene: TRBJ2-7; d_gene: .; CDR3nt: TGTGCCTGGAGGTTAGGGGGCTCCTACGAGCAGTACTTC; CDR3aa: CAWRLGGSYEQYF
v_gene: TRBV7-9; abundance: .; j_gene: TRBJ2-1; d_gene: .; CDR3nt: TGTGCCAGCAGTTCCGGGGGCAATGAGCAGTTCTTC; CDR3aa: CASSSGGNEQFF
v_gene: TRBV5-1; abundance: .; j_gene: TRBJ1-1; d_gene: .; CDR3nt: TGCGCCAGCAGCTTGGAGGGACTCTCGAACACTGAAGCTTTCTTT; CDR3aa: CASSLEGLSNTEAFF
v_gene: TRBV10-3; abundance: .; j_gene: TRBJ1-1; d_gene: TRBD1; CDR3nt: TGTGCCATCAGTGAGTTACAGACAGGGACGAACACTGAAGCTTTCTTT; CDR3aa: CAISELQTGTNTEAFF
v_gene: TRBV11-2; abundance: .; j_gene: TRBJ2-7; d_gene: TRBD2; CDR3nt: TGTGCCAGCACCTTGGGCGGGGGGCCCTACGAGCAGTACTTC; CDR3aa: CASTLGGGPYEQYF
v_gene: TRBV6-6; abundance: .; j_gene: TRBJ1-3; d_gene: .; CDR3nt: TGTGCCAGCAGTTACGCCCCCGGTCTGCCTGGAAACACCATATATTTT; CDR3aa: CASSYAPGLPGNTIYF
v_gene: TRBV10-2; abundance: .; j_gene: TRBJ1-1; d_gene: .; CDR3nt: TGCGCCAGTGGGGAGGGGAACACTGAAGCTTTCTTT; CDR3aa: CASGEGNTEAFF
v_gene: TRBV10-3; abundance: once; j_gene: TRBJ2-7; d_gene: TRBD2; CDR3nt: TGTGCCATCAGAACTAGCGGGGGCTCCTACGAGCAGTACTTC; CDR3aa: CAIRTSGGSYEQYF
v_gene: TRBV6-6; abundance: once; j_gene: TRBJ2-5; d_gene: .; CDR3nt: TGTGCCAGCAGTTACCCTGCGGGGACCCAGTACTTC; CDR3aa: CASSYPAGTQYF
v_gene: TRBV2; abundance: few; j_gene: TRBJ2-1; d_gene: TRBD2; CDR3nt: TGTGCCAGCAGTGAAAGTAACGTAACTAGCGGTCTCTCCTACAATGAGCAGTTCTTC; CDR3aa: CASSESNVTSGLSYNEQFF
v_gene: TRBV7-9; abundance: .; j_gene: TRBJ1-5; d_gene: .; CDR3nt: TGTGCCAGCAGCTCAGTCAATCAGCCCCAGCATTTT; CDR3aa: CASSSVNQPQHF
v_gene: TRBV12-5; abundance: .; j_gene: TRBJ2-7; d_gene: .; CDR3nt: TGTGCTAGTGGTCCCAGGTCCTACGAGCAGTACTTC; CDR3aa: CASGPRSYEQYF
v_gene: TRBV9; abundance: .; j_gene: TRBJ2-2; d_gene: .; CDR3nt: TGTGCCAGCAGCGTGTCTGCGAACACCGGGGAGCTGTTTTTT; CDR3aa: CASSVSANTGELFF
v_gene: TRBV5-4; abundance: .; j_gene: TRBJ1-2; d_gene: .; CDR3nt: TGTGCCAGCAGCTTGGCGGGAGGGCGCATACTTTACGGCTACACCTTC; CDR3aa: CASSLAGGRILYGYTF
v_gene: TRBV5-5; abundance: .; j_gene: TRBJ2-1; d_gene: TRBD2; CDR3nt: TGTGCCAGCAGCTTGGAGAGGCTAGCGGGAGCTAGTGAGCAGTTCTTC; CDR3aa: CASSLERLAGASEQFF
v_gene: TRBV10-3; abundance: .; j_gene: TRBJ2-7; d_gene: .; CDR3nt: TGTGCCACGGCGGAGATCTACGAGCAGTACTTC; CDR3aa: CATAEIYEQYF